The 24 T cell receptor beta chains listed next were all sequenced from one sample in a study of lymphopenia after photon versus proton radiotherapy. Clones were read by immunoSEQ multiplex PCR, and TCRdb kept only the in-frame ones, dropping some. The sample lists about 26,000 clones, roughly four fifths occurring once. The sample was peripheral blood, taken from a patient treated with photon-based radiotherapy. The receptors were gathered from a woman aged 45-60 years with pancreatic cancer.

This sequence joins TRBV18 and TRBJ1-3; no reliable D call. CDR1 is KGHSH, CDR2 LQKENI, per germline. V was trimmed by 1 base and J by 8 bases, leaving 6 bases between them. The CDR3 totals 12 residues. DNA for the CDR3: TGTGCCAGCTCACCACAGGAGCACACCATATATTTT. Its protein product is CASSPQEHTIYF.

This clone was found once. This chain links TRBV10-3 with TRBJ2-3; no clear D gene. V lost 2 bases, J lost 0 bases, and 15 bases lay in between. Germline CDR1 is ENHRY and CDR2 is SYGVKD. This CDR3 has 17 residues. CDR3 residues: CAISEGSATKSTDTQYF. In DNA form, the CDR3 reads TGTGCCATCAGTGAGGGGTCGGCCACCAAAAGCACAGATACGCAGTATTTT.

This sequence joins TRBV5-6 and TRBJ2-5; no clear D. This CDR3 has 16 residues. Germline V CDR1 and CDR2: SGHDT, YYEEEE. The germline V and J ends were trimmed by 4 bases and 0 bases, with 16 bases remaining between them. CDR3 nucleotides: TGTGCCAGCAGCCCCAATTACGCGGTGAACCAAGAGACCCAGTACTTC. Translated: CASSPNYAVNQETQYF.

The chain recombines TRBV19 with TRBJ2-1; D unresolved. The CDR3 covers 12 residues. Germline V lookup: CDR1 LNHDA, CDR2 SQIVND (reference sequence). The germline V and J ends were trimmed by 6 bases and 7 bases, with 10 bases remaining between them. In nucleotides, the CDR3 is TGTGCCAGTAGCTATACGGGTAATGAGCAGTTCTTC. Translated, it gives CASSYTGNEQFF.

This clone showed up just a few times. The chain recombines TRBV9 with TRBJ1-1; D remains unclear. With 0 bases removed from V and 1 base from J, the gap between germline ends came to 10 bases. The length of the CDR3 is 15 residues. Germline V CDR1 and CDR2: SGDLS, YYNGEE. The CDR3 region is CASSVGSLGNTEAFF. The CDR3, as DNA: TGTGCCAGCAGCGTAGGTAGTTTGGGGAACACTGAAGCTTTCTTT.

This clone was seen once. The CDR3: CAATPGANTGELFF. The CDR3 bases are TGTGCCGCCACACCGGGTGCGAACACCGGGGAGCTGTTTTTT. This chain joins TRBV7-2 and TRBJ2-2, with D hard to call. This CDR3 has 14 residues. CDR1 is SGHTA and CDR2 is FQGNSA in the germline V gene. Trimming removed 11 bases at V and 0 bases at J, with 13 bases between.

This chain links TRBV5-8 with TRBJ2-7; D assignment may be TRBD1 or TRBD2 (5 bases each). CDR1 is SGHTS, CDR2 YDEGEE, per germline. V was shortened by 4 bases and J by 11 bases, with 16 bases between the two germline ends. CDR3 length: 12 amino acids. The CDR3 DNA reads TGTGCCAGCAGCCCCATGAGGGGCAGGGAGTACTTC. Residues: CASSPMRGREYF.

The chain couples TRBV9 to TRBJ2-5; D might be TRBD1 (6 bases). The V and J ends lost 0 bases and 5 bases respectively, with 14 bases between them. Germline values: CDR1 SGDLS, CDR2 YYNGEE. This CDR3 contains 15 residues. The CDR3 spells CASSVEGATGETQYF. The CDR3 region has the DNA TGTGCCAGCAGCGTAGAGGGTGCAACAGGGGAGACCCAGTACTTC.

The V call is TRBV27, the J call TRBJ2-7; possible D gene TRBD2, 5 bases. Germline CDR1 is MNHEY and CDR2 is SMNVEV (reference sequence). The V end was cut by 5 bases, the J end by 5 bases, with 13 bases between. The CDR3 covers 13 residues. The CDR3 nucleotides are TGTGCCAGCAGTCAGACTATGCGTGACGAGCAGTACTTC. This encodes CASSQTMRDEQYF.

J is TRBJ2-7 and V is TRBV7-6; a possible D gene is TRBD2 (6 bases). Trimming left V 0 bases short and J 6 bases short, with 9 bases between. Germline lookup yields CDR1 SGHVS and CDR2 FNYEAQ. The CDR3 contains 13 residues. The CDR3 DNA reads TGTGCCAGCAGCTTAGCCGGGAGTTCCGAGCAGTACTTC. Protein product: CASSLAGSSEQYF.

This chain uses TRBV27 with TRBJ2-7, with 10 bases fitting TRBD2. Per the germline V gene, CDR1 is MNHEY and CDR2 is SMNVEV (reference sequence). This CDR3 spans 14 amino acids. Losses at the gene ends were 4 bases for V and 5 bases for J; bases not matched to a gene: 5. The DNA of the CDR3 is TGTGCCAGCAGTTCACCCCTAGCGGGAGACGAGCAGTACTTC. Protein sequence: CASSSPLAGDEQYF.

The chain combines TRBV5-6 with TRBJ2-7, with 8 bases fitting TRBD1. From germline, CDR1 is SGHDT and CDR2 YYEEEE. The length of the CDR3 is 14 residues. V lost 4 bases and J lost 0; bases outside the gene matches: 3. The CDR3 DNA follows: TGTGCCAGCAGCCCCGGACAGGGCTCCTACGAGCAGTACTTC. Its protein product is CASSPGQGSYEQYF. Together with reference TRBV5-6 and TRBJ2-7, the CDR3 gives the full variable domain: DAGVTQSPTHLIKTRGQQVTLRCSPKSGHDTVSWYQQALGQGPQFIFQYYEEEERQRGNFPDRFSGHQFPNYSSELNVNALLLGDSALYLCASSPGQGSYEQYFGPGTRLTVT.

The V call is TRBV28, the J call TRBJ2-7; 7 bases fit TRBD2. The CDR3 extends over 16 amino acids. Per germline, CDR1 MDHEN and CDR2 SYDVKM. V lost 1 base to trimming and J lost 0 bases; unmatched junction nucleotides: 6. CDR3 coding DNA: TGTGCCAGCAGTTTATTCTCCAGCGGGGTCTCCTACGAGCAGTACTTC. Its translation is CASSLFSSGVSYEQYF.

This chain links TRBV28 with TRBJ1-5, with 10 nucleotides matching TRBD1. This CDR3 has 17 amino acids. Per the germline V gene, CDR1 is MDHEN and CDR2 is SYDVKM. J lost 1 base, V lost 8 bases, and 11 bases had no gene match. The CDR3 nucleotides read TGTGCCAGCCGAACCGAGGGACAGGGGTCGAGCAATCAGCCCCAGCATTTT. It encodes CASRTEGQGSSNQPQHF.

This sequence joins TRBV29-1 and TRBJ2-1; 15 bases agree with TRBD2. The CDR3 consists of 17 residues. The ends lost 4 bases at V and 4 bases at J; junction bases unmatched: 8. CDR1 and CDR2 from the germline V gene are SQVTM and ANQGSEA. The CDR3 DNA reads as TGCAGCGTTGTGGGGACTAGCGGGAGGACGAAATACAATGAGCAGTTCTTC. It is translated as CSVVGTSGRTKYNEQFF.

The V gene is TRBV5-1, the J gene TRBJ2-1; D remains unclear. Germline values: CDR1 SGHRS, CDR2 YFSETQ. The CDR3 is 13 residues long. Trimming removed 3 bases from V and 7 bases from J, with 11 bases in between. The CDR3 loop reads CASSWPLGNEQFF. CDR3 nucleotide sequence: TGCGCCAGCAGCTGGCCCCTCGGGAATGAGCAGTTCTTC.

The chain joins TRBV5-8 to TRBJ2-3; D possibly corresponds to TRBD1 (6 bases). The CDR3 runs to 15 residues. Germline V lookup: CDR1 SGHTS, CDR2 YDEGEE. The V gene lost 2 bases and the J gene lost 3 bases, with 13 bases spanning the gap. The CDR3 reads CASSFGQPLTDTQYF. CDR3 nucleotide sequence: TGTGCCAGCAGCTTTGGACAGCCATTAACAGATACGCAGTATTTT.

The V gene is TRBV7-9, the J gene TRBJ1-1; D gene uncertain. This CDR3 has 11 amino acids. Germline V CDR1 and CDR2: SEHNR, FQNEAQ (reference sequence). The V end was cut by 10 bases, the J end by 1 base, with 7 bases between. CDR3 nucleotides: TGTGCCACACGCGGGAACACTGAAGCTTTCTTT. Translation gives CATRGNTEAFF.

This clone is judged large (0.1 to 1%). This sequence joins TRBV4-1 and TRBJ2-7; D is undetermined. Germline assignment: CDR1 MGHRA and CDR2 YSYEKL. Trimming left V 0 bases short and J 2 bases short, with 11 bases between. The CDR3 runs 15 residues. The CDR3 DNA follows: TGCGCCAGCAGCCAAGATGTTTCCTGGACCTACGAGCAGTACTTC. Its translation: CASSQDVSWTYEQYF.

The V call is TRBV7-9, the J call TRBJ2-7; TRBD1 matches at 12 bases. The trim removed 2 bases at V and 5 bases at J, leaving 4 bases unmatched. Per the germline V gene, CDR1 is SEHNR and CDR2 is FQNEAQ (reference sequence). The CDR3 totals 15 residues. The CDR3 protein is CASSLYGTGGHEQYF. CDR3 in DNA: TGTGCCAGCAGCTTATACGGGACAGGGGGCCACGAGCAGTACTTC.

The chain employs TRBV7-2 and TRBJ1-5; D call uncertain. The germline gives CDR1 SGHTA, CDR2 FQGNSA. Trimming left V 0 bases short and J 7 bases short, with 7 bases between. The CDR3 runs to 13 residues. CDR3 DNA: TGTGCCAGCAGCTTAGCGGGTGACCAGCCCCAGCATTTT. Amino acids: CASSLAGDQPQHF. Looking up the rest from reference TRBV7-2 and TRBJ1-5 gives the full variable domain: GAGVSQSPSNKVTEKGKDVELRCDPISGHTALYWYRQSLGQGLEFLIYFQGNSAPDKSGLPSDRFSAERTGGSVSTLTIQRTQQEDSAVYLCASSLAGDQPQHFGDGTRLSIL.

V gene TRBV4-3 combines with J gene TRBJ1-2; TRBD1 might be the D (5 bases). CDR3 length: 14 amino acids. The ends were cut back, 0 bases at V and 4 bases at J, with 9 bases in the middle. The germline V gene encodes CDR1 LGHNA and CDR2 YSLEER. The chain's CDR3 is CASSQDGTLYGYTF. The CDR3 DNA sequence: TGCGCCAGCAGCCAAGATGGGACCCTCTATGGCTACACCTTC.

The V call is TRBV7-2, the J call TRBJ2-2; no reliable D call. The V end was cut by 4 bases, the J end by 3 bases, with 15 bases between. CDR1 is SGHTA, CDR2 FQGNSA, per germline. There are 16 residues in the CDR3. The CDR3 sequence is CASSSPLGMHTGELFF. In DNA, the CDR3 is TGTGCCAGCAGCTCGCCCTTGGGGATGCACACCGGGGAGCTGTTTTTT.

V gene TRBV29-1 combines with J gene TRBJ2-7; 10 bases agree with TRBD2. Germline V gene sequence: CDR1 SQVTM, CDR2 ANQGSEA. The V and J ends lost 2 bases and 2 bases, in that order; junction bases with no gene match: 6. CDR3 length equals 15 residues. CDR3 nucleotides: TGCAGCGTTGAAACAGCGGGAGGGATCCCCTACGAGCAGTACTTC. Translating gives CSVETAGGIPYEQYF.